These T cell receptor beta chains were read from a single sample in a study of T cell repertoires in cytomegalovirus infection. No antigen has been assigned to these receptors. MiXCR was run by TCRdb on the reads, yielding one entry per CDR3 protein. The sample records hundreds of thousands of distinct CDR3 sequences, 25% to 35% being singletons. The source material was cultured PBMCs, sampled from culture after CMV antigen stimulation. All receptors derive from a human donor in good health (CMV status not recorded). Some clones in this sample may be carry-over from other donors' samples. The CDR3 runs from the conserved cysteine through the conserved F or W. The D gene is left open where the match is weak. The size of a clone is reported for some rows only, either as once, few or many, or as a class for expanded clones.

DNA: TGTGCCAGCAGTGAAGTGTTCGGCAGATTTAACTATGGCTACACCTTC
CDR3: CASSEVFGRFNYGYTF
J: TRBJ1-2
V: TRBV6-1
D: .
size: .

DNA: TGTGCCAGCAGTCCCGGGACAGTCTACAATGAGCAGTTCTTC
CDR3: CASSPGTVYNEQFF
J: TRBJ2-1
V: TRBV12-3/TRBV12-4
D: TRBD1
size: many

DNA: TGTGCCAGCAGCCGACGACTAGCGGGAGGTACAGATACGCAGTATTTT
CDR3: CASSRRLAGGTDTQYF
J: TRBJ2-3
V: TRBV7-2
D: TRBD2
size: few

DNA: TGTGCCGTCGGGCGGGAGGGGATCAATGAGCAGTTCTTC
CDR3: CAVGREGINEQFF
J: TRBJ2-1
V: TRBV5-4
D: TRBD2
size: few

DNA: TGTGCCAGCAGCCAAAGGGGGCCCATGAACACTGAAGCTTTCTTT
CDR3: CASSQRGPMNTEAFF
J: TRBJ1-1
V: TRBV7-2
D: TRBD1
size: many

DNA: TGTGCCAGCAGCTTAAACGAGGGTTACGCTTTCTTT
CDR3: CASSLNEGYAFF
J: TRBJ1-1
V: TRBV11-2
D: .
size: .

DNA: TGTGCCTGGAGACTCCCCGAGGTAGCGGGAGGGTTGGATACGCAGTATTTT
CDR3: CAWRLPEVAGGLDTQYF
J: TRBJ2-3
V: TRBV30
D: TRBD2
size: .

DNA: TGTGCCAGCAGCTCGGACAGGGGAGGCGGTTTGGAGACCCAGTACTTC
CDR3: CASSSDRGGGLETQYF
J: TRBJ2-5
V: TRBV5-3
D: TRBD1
size: once

DNA: TGTGCCAGCAGTTCGATTCGGGGTGGCTACACCTTC
CDR3: CASSSIRGGYTF
J: TRBJ1-2
V: TRBV12-3/TRBV12-4
D: .
size: .

DNA: TGTGCCACCAGCAGTGGTAATCAGCCCCAGCATTTT
CDR3: CATSSGNQPQHF
J: TRBJ1-5
V: TRBV15
D: .
size: once

DNA: TGTGCCAGCAGTGACAGGATTAGCGTGAGGTACGAGCAGTACTTC
CDR3: CASSDRISVRYEQYF
J: TRBJ2-7
V: TRBV6-6
D: .
size: .

DNA: TGTGCCAGCAGCTTGGGTATCGATGAGCAGTTCTTC
CDR3: CASSLGIDEQFF
J: TRBJ2-1
V: TRBV11-2
D: .
size: .

DNA: TGTGCCAGCAGCCCCCGGGCCCAAGAGACCCAGTACTTC
CDR3: CASSPRAQETQYF
J: TRBJ2-5
V: TRBV7-9
D: .
size: many

DNA: TGTGCCAGCAGCTTATCAGGGTCAGAGACCCAGTACTTC
CDR3: CASSLSGSETQYF
J: TRBJ2-5
V: TRBV7-2
D: .
size: many

DNA: TGTGCCAGCAGTTGGACTAGCGGGAGAACAGATACGCAGTATTTT
CDR3: CASSWTSGRTDTQYF
J: TRBJ2-3
V: TRBV7-8
D: TRBD2
size: .

DNA: TGCAGCGTCAGGACAGGGAGGGGCAATGAGCAGTTCTTC
CDR3: CSVRTGRGNEQFF
J: TRBJ2-1
V: TRBV29-1
D: .
size: .

DNA: TGTGCCAGTAGTACACCGGGACATCCCTCGCAGTTCTTC
CDR3: CASSTPGHPSQFF
J: TRBJ2-1
V: TRBV19
D: .
size: .

DNA: TGTGCCAGCAGTTACTCGCAGGATAACTATGGCTACACCTTC
CDR3: CASSYSQDNYGYTF
J: TRBJ1-2
V: TRBV6-5
D: .
size: .

DNA: TGTGCCAGCAGCTTCAGCCCAGCCGGGTATGCTGAGCAGTTCTTC
CDR3: CASSFSPAGYAEQFF
J: TRBJ2-1
V: TRBV7-2
D: .
size: .

DNA: TGTGCCAGCAGCTCCACTAGCGGGGATGGAGATACGCAGTATTTT
CDR3: CASSSTSGDGDTQYF
J: TRBJ2-3
V: TRBV7-2
D: TRBD2
size: many

DNA: TGTGCCAGTAGTCCGGGCGGGAGGGCCGGAGATACGCGGTATTTT
CDR3: CASSPGGRAGDTRYF
J: TRBJ2-3
V: TRBV19
D: TRBD2
size: .

DNA: TGTGCCAGCAGCTTAGTTCCAGGGGGCTCCTACAATGAGCAGTTCTTC
CDR3: CASSLVPGGSYNEQFF
J: TRBJ2-1
V: TRBV7-6
D: TRBD1
size: many

DNA: TGTGCCACCAGCAGAGTTACCGAGGGCCGGGGGAATGAGCAGTTCTTC
CDR3: CATSRVTEGRGNEQFF
J: TRBJ2-1
V: TRBV15
D: .
size: .

DNA: TGTGCCAGTAGTATTGGACTAGCGGGATTAAAAGAGACCCAGTACTTC
CDR3: CASSIGLAGLKETQYF
J: TRBJ2-5
V: TRBV19
D: TRBD2
size: .

DNA: TGTGCCAGCAGGAACGTCATGGGTTTCCTTTCCCCCACCTTC
CDR3: CASRNVMGFLSPTF
J: TRBJ1-2
V: TRBV7-9
D: .
size: .

DNA: TGTGCCAGCAGCGTTGGACTAGACGGGACCCAGTACTTC
CDR3: CASSVGLDGTQYF
J: TRBJ2-5
V: TRBV9
D: TRBD2
size: .

DNA: TGTGCCAGCAGCTCTCGGGACCCTCAAGGGGCCAATGAGCAGTTCTTC
CDR3: CASSSRDPQGANEQFF
J: TRBJ2-1
V: TRBV11-3
D: .
size: few